This TCR beta chain stems from a study of PD-1 blockade in classical Hodgkin lymphoma. Germline lookup yields CDR1 SNHLY and CDR2 FYNNEI. The germline V and J ends were trimmed by 0 bases and 4 bases, with 9 bases remaining between them. This CDR3 contains 14 residues. Exposure to brentuximab vedotin varied, and each patient had relapsed following autologous stem cell transplantation. The assay was immunoSEQ multiplex PCR, and TCRdb's table has in-frame clones only and misses some. Among approximately 60,000 clones, approximately 90% were seen once, and the ten largest hold around 13%. The sequencing here drew on peripheral blood mononuclear cells (PBMCs), taken at baseline. The sequence was obtained from a human donor with classical Hodgkin lymphoma. The chain recombines TRBV2 with TRBJ1-2; D gene ambiguous. DNA of the CDR3: TGTGCCAGCAGTGAAGCGCAAGAATTCTATGGCTACACCTTC. Translated, it gives CASSEAQEFYGYTF.